The 17 T cell receptor beta chains below were found in one sample sequenced in a study of blood T cell repertoires in COVID-19. The protocol was immunoSEQ multiplex PCR, while the TCRdb copy is restricted to in-frame clones and leaves out a portion. The sample lists under 200,000 clones; 80% were seen once. The sequencing input was PBMCs or T cells enriched from blood (not recorded which). All receptors derive from a woman between 55 and 75 years old who had recovered from COVID-19.

The V gene is TRBV5-4, the J gene TRBJ2-5, with 11 bases matching TRBD2. CDR3 length equals 15 residues. Trimming at V came to 0 bases and at J to 3 bases, leaving 1 base not matched to a gene. Germline V lookup: CDR1 SGHNT, CDR2 YYREEE (reference sequence). This CDR3 reads CASSLVLAGEETQYF. In nucleotides, the CDR3 is TGTGCCAGCAGCTTGGTACTAGCGGGGGAAGAGACCCAGTACTTC.

The chain has TRBV6-5 and TRBJ1-2; 11 bases are a match to TRBD1. The germline V gene encodes CDR1 MNHEY and CDR2 SVGAGI. Unmatched junction bases numbered 8, after V lost 6 bases and J lost 8 bases. The CDR3 runs 14 residues. DNA of the CDR3: TGTGCCAGCAGATGGACAGGGGGCGCAGAGGGCTACACCTTC. Residues: CASRWTGGAEGYTF.

The chain links TRBV24-1 to TRBJ2-5, with 7 nucleotides matching TRBD1. This CDR3 has 16 amino acids. Germline V lookup: CDR1 KGHDR, CDR2 SFDVKD. Trimming at V came to 1 base and at J to 3 bases, leaving 7 bases not matched to a gene. Here the CDR3 reads CATSDFHSTGKETQYF. The CDR3 nucleotides are TGTGCCACCAGTGATTTCCATTCGACAGGGAAAGAGACCCAGTACTTC.

The chain is built from TRBV6-1 and TRBJ1-1; no firm D call. Per the germline V gene, CDR1 is MNHNS and CDR2 is SASEGT. CDR3 size: 12 residues. The V end was cut by 1 base, the J end by 7 bases, with 7 bases between. In DNA, the CDR3 is TGTGCCAGCAGTGAAGTTTACAGTGAAGCTTTCTTT. It specifies CASSEVYSEAFF.

The table lists this clone with a few counts. The chain couples TRBV29-1 to TRBJ2-7; 8 nucleotides align to TRBD1. J gave up 7 bases and V 5 bases, and 7 bases lay outside the gene matches. CDR3 length equals 12 residues. Germline V CDR1 and CDR2: SQVTM, ANQGSEA. The CDR3 protein is CSVRRDRNEQYF. The CDR3 DNA sequence: TGCAGCGTTCGGCGGGACAGGAATGAGCAGTACTTC.

V usage is TRBV19 and J usage is TRBJ2-7, with TRBD1 matching 10 bases. The CDR3 extends over 14 amino acids. V shed 5 bases and J 3 bases; nucleotides not matched to a gene: 4. Germline V CDR1 and CDR2: LNHDA, SQIVND (reference sequence). The CDR3 region is CASSAGTGDYEQYF. The CDR3 DNA reads TGTGCCAGTAGTGCCGGGACAGGGGACTACGAGCAGTACTTC.

The chain couples TRBV5-4 to TRBJ2-1, with D possibly being TRBD1 (6 bases). This CDR3 is 18 amino acids long. The germline CDR1 and CDR2 sequences are SGHNT and YYREEE (reference sequence). The V and J ends lost 4 bases and 4 bases respectively, with 24 bases between them. CDR3: CASSPVGGHAGAYNEQFF. The CDR3 region has the DNA TGTGCCAGCAGCCCGGTTGGGGGCCACGCAGGGGCATACAATGAGCAGTTCTTC.

The count of this clone is one. The rearrangement uses TRBV18 and TRBJ2-2; D perhaps matches TRBD1 (6 bases). The CDR3 sequence is 18 residues long. The V gene lost 6 bases and the J gene lost 4 bases, with 24 bases spanning the gap. Germline V gives CDR1 KGHSH, CDR2 LQKENI. CDR3 sequence (DNA): TGTGCCAGCTCGCAGATCGTCCCACAGGGAAGTACCACCGGGGAGCTGTTTTTT. Protein sequence: CASSQIVPQGSTTGELFF.

The J gene is TRBJ2-5, the V gene TRBV7-8, with 11 bases aligning to TRBD2. CDR3 length: 17 residues. Losses at the gene ends were 3 bases for V and 2 bases for J; bases not matched to a gene: 8. CDR1 and CDR2 from the germline V gene are SGHVS and FQNEAQ. CDR3 coding DNA: TGTGCCAGCAGCTTCCCCCTAGCGGGGGGCCAACAAGAGACCCAGTACTTC. Residues: CASSFPLAGGQQETQYF.

The genes are TRBV5-1 and TRBJ2-7, with 9 positions matching TRBD2. Germline V gene sequence: CDR1 SGHRS, CDR2 YFSETQ. The CDR3 is 21 residues long. Losses at the gene ends were 4 bases for V and 0 bases for J; bases not matched to a gene: 23. In nucleotides, the CDR3 is TGCGCCAGCAGCGGATACCTCCCCCCCAGCGGGGGGCCGGGCTCCTCCTACGAGCAGTACTTC. This codes for CASSGYLPPSGGPGSSYEQYF.

This clone came up a few times. The chain uses TRBV5-1 and TRBJ1-1, with D maybe TRBD1 (5 bases). CDR1 is SGHRS and CDR2 is YFSETQ in the germline V gene. The CDR3 is 15 amino acids. The ends were cut back, 0 bases at V and 0 bases at J, with 9 bases in the middle. The CDR3 region is CASSLAQGLNTEAFF. For the CDR3, the DNA is TGCGCCAGCAGCTTGGCCCAGGGTTTGAACACTGAAGCTTTCTTT.

The V call is TRBV30, the J call TRBJ2-4, with 10 bases lining up with TRBD1. The CDR3 covers 16 residues. Trimming took 1 base from V and 4 from J; bases not matched to a gene: 7. CDR1 and CDR2 (germline): GTSNPN, SVGIG (reference sequence). CDR3 amino acids: CAWSASLGQGKNIQYF. DNA of the CDR3: TGTGCCTGGAGTGCCTCGCTGGGACAGGGGAAAAACATTCAGTACTTC.

V usage is TRBV7-2 and J usage is TRBJ1-1; D remains ambiguous. V lost 2 bases to trimming and J lost 1 base, with 5 bases between them. The CDR3 is 13 residues long. Germline values: CDR1 SGHTA, CDR2 FQGNSA. CDR3 loop: CASSLTPNTEAFF. The CDR3 bases are TGTGCCAGCAGCTTAACACCGAACACTGAAGCTTTCTTT.

This clone was recorded a few times. This chain uses TRBV18 with TRBJ1-2; 8 positions agree with TRBD1. The V segment lost 3 bases and the J segment 4 bases; nucleotides outside the gene matches: 10. CDR3 size: 16 residues. Looked up from germline, CDR1 is KGHSH and CDR2 is LQKENI. Here the CDR3 reads CASSPTSSGTGYGYTF. The CDR3, as DNA: TGTGCCAGCTCACCTACGTCATCCGGGACAGGCTATGGCTACACCTTC.

The gene calls are TRBV3-1 (or the pseudogene TRBV3-2) and TRBJ1-2; D not certain. The CDR3 covers 15 residues. Germline CDR1 and CDR2: LGHDT and YNNKEL (reference sequence). V was shortened by 3 bases and J by 7 bases, with 18 bases between the two germline ends. The CDR3 protein is CASSHSGLSTSGYTF. In nucleotides, the CDR3 is TGTGCCAGCAGCCACAGCGGCCTCAGTACGTCTGGCTACACCTTC.

The chain couples TRBV5-6 to TRBJ2-3; D call uncertain. In germline, CDR1 is SGHDT, CDR2 YYEEEE. The V end was cut by 4 bases, the J end by 6 bases, with 9 bases between. The CDR3 loop spans 12 amino acids. CDR3 sequence reads: CASSLFPDTQYF. The CDR3 bases are TGTGCCAGCAGCCTCTTTCCTGATACGCAGTATTTT.

This rearrangement joins TRBV19 to TRBJ1-5; tentative D call: TRBD1 (6 bases). The CDR3 sequence is 15 residues long. Germline-derived CDR1 and CDR2 are LNHDA and SQIVND (reference sequence). Trimming cost V 7 bases and J 4 bases, with 17 bases left between them. The CDR3 reads CASIETGSGNQPQHF. The CDR3 coding sequence is TGTGCCAGTATTGAAACAGGGTCGGGTAATCAGCCCCAGCATTTT.